This T cell receptor beta chain was captured in a study of CD8+CD57+ T cells in acquired aplastic anemia. Overall study context: The study obtained an average of roughly 3 ug of DNA from sorted CD4+ and CD8+ cells.

This clonotype was observed at least ten times. Its cognate antigen is unknown. With 4 bases removed from V and 5 bases from J, the gap between germline ends came to 9 bases. The CDR3 consists of 11 residues. Germline V lookup: CDR1 SQVTM, CDR2 ANQGSEA. Findings and caveats of the study: Between patients and controls, about 31 CD8+ CDR3 sequences were found in common. Researchers reported that CD8+ Simpson's diversity was not significantly different in patients versus controls.

Genomic DNA constituted the template upon which TCR beta VDJ and CDR3 profiling was performed. TCRdb recomputed calls from the reads with MiXCR, one row per CDR3 protein. The table lists 150,000 to 200,000 distinct CDR3 sequences, 64% of them singletons. Sample: sorted CD4+, CD8+, or CD8+CD57+ T cells (not recorded which) from PBMCs. The TCR comes from a human donor with severe aplastic anemia or a healthy control (not recorded which). V gene TRBV29-1 combines with J gene TRBJ2-7; possibly TRBD1 or TRBD2 for D (5 bases each). CDR3 DNA sequence: TGCAGCGTTGCTCGAGGGGACGAGCAGTACTTC. Amino acids: CSVARGDEQYF.